This is a list of T cell receptor beta chains from one sample in a study of cytomegalovirus exposure and HLA in healthy donors. The assay was immunoSEQ multiplex PCR, and TCRdb's table has in-frame clones only and misses some. The repertoire holds roughly 120,000 clones, with 80% to 85% as singletons. Specimen: PBMCs. Receptors were obtained from a young woman in good health and CMV-seronegative. Each CDR3 is given with its conserved first and last residue. D genes are given only for firm matches. Clone size is given for some rows only: seen once, a few or many times, or a class if the clone is expanded.

j_gene | abundance | v_gene | d_gene | CDR3aa | CDR3nt
TRBJ2-7 | - | TRBV27 | - | CASSLIPLHEQYF | TGTGCCAGCAGTTTAATCCCTCTCCACGAGCAGTACTTC
TRBJ2-7 | - | TRBV6-5 | - | CASSDTRLREQYF | TGTGCCAGCAGTGACACACGGCTAAGGGAGCAGTACTTC
TRBJ2-7 | - | TRBV7-2 | - | CASSLHLVEQYF | TGTGCCAGCAGCCTCCACTTGGTCGAGCAGTACTTC
TRBJ1-3 | - | TRBV19 | TRBD1 | CASTQKAYRGLENTIYF | TGTGCCAGTACCCAAAAGGCTTACAGGGGATTGGAAAACACCATATATTTT
TRBJ2-7 | - | TRBV2 | - | CASSEADFSPEQYF | TGTGCCAGCAGTGAAGCGGACTTCTCCCCCGAGCAGTACTTC
TRBJ1-3 | - | TRBV19 | - | CASSPQDSRYFKSSGNTIYF | TGTGCCAGTAGTCCCCAGGACAGCCGTTACTTCAAGAGCTCTGGAAACACCATATATTTT
TRBJ2-2 | - | TRBV29-1 | TRBD2 | CSVESSREGTTGELFF | TGCAGCGTTGAGTCGAGCCGGGAGGGGACAACCGGGGAGCTGTTTTTT
TRBJ2-1 | - | TRBV2 | - | CASPSLADYNEQFF | TGTGCCAGCCCTTCTTTAGCGGACTACAATGAGCAGTTCTTC
TRBJ1-5 | - | TRBV28 | - | CASSLGGTRSHF | TGTGCCAGCAGTTTAGGGGGGACCCGTTCGCATTTT
TRBJ2-7 | - | TRBV4-3 | TRBD2 | CASQGLAGISYEQYF | TGCGCCAGCCAAGGACTAGCGGGTATATCCTACGAGCAGTACTTC
TRBJ1-1 | - | TRBV2 | TRBD1 | CASRGDGTGAEAFF | TGTGCCAGCAGGGGGGACGGGACAGGTGCTGAAGCTTTCTTT
TRBJ2-7 | - | TRBV10-3 | - | CAMGASTYEQYF | TGTGCCATGGGGGCTTCAACTTACGAGCAGTACTTC
TRBJ2-5 | - | TRBV7-9 | - | CASTRVWETQYF | TGTGCCAGCACCCGCGTATGGGAGACCCAGTACTTC
TRBJ1-1 | - | TRBV7-9 | TRBD1 | CASSSGQKNEAFF | TGTGCCAGCAGCTCGGGACAGAAAAATGAAGCTTTCTTT
TRBJ2-1 | - | TRBV7-9 | - | CASSRTGSPYNEQFF | TGTGCCAGCAGCCGGACCGGGAGTCCCTACAATGAGCAGTTCTTC
TRBJ2-1 | - | TRBV29-1 | - | CSAMDTGSYNEQFF | TGCAGCGCCATGGACACTGGATCCTACAATGAGCAGTTCTTC
TRBJ2-5 | - | TRBV27 | TRBD1 | CASSTGTAKETQYF | TGTGCCAGCAGCACCGGGACAGCAAAAGAGACCCAGTACTTC
TRBJ2-5 | - | TRBV2 | TRBD2 | CASSGGGETQYF | TGTGCCAGCAGTGGGGGGGGAGAGACCCAGTACTTC
TRBJ2-7 | - | TRBV19 | - | CASTPPVGYEQYF | TGTGCCAGTACCCCCCCCGTCGGCTACGAGCAGTACTTC
TRBJ1-1 | - | TRBV6-1 | - | CASSEAKPKRGDEAFF | TGTGCCAGCAGTGAAGCGAAACCGAAACGGGGGGATGAAGCTTTCTTT
TRBJ2-7 | once | TRBV19 | - | CASSTRGVSYEQYF | TGTGCCAGTAGTACCAGGGGGGTTTCCTACGAGCAGTACTTC
TRBJ1-2 | - | TRBV5-4 | - | CASSLFTDHGYTF | TGTGCCAGCAGCTTGTTTACAGACCATGGCTACACCTTC
TRBJ2-5 | once | TRBV6-1 | TRBD2 | CASRPGLAGQETQYF | TGTGCCAGCAGACCGGGACTAGCGGGACAAGAGACCCAGTACTTC
TRBJ2-7 | - | TRBV5-6 | - | CASSTGGYEQYF | TGTGCCAGCAGCACCGGCGGCTACGAGCAGTACTTC
TRBJ1-5 | few | TRBV28 | TRBD1 | CASSALVSDRDDQPQHF | TGTGCCAGCAGCGCCCTGGTATCGGACAGGGACGATCAGCCCCAGCATTTT
TRBJ1-2 | once | TRBV6-6 | - | CASSPNLVTGFDTF | TGTGCCAGCAGCCCAAATCTCGTTACAGGGTTTGACACCTTC
TRBJ1-1 | - | TRBV28 | - | CASSREGGANTEAFF | TGTGCCAGCAGTCGTGAAGGGGGGGCGAACACTGAAGCTTTCTTT
TRBJ2-2 | - | TRBV7-9 | TRBD1 | CASSPTGTGKKGGELFF | TGTGCCAGCAGCCCCACGGGGACAGGGAAAAAAGGCGGGGAGCTGTTTTTT
TRBJ1-1 | - | TRBV5-6 | TRBD1 | CASSLVGQGWTEAFF | TGTGCCAGCAGCTTGGTAGGACAGGGATGGACTGAAGCTTTCTTT
TRBJ2-3 | - | TRBV27 | TRBD1 | CASSLGTEFDTQYF | TGTGCCAGCAGTCTTGGGACAGAGTTCGATACGCAGTATTTT
TRBJ2-3 | - | TRBV11-2 | TRBD2 | CASSLVGGRSTDTQYF | TGTGCCAGCAGCTTAGTGGGCGGGAGAAGCACAGATACGCAGTATTTT
TRBJ2-5 | - | TRBV5-1 | TRBD2 | CASSLKVLAASGGWQETQYF | TGCGCCAGCAGCTTGAAGGTACTAGCGGCTTCAGGAGGTTGGCAAGAGACCCAGTACTTC
TRBJ1-4 | few | TRBV29-1 | TRBD1 | CSVADRVDKLFF | TGCAGCGTTGCCGACAGGGTAGACAAACTGTTTTTT
TRBJ2-1 | few | TRBV5-1 | - | CASSLMRWDEQFF | TGCGCCAGCAGCTTGATGAGGTGGGATGAGCAGTTCTTC
TRBJ2-1 | - | TRBV10-3 | - | CAINERLYNEQFF | TGTGCCATCAACGAGAGACTCTACAATGAGCAGTTCTTC
TRBJ2-3 | - | TRBV5-1 | - | CASSLTSNTDTQYF | TGCGCCAGCAGCTTGACATCGAACACAGATACGCAGTATTTT
TRBJ1-2 | - | TRBV28 | TRBD1 | CASSKGQGNLNGYTF | TGTGCCAGCAGTAAGGGACAGGGGAATCTTAATGGCTACACCTTC
TRBJ2-1 | - | TRBV19 | TRBD2 | CASMGLAGSYSYNEQFF | TGTGCCAGTATGGGGCTAGCGGGGTCCTACTCCTACAATGAGCAGTTCTTC
TRBJ2-2 | few | TRBV27 | - | CASSLLGFGSAGELFF | TGTGCCAGCAGTTTATTGGGCTTCGGATCAGCTGGGGAGCTGTTTTTT
TRBJ2-1 | - | TRBV11-2 | TRBD1 | CASSLEGQGYNEQFF | TGTGCCAGCAGCTTAGAGGGACAGGGCTACAATGAGCAGTTCTTC
TRBJ2-7 | once | TRBV29-1 | TRBD1 | CSVRPGQGSYEQYF | TGCAGCGTCAGACCGGGACAGGGGTCCTACGAGCAGTACTTC
TRBJ2-3 | - | TRBV7-2 | TRBD2 | CASTLGAGAVNTQYF | TGTGCCAGCACTCTAGGAGCGGGGGCGGTAAATACGCAGTATTTT
TRBJ2-2 | few | TRBV25-1 | TRBD1 | CASSPGQGAYTGELFF | TGTGCCAGCAGTCCGGGACAGGGGGCGTACACCGGGGAGCTGTTTTTT
TRBJ2-2 | - | TRBV11-2 | - | CAPYVGPDTGELFF | TGTGCCCCCTACGTTGGGCCGGACACCGGGGAGCTGTTTTTT
TRBJ1-1 | - | TRBV10-2 | - | CASSESEGTEAFF | TGCGCCAGCAGTGAGTCGGAGGGAACTGAAGCTTTCTTT
TRBJ1-5 | - | TRBV7-2 | - | CASSLDIAGNQPQHF | TGTGCCAGCAGCTTAGACATCGCAGGCAATCAGCCCCAGCATTTT
TRBJ2-7 | - | TRBV5-1 | TRBD2 | CASSLEPGGYEQYF | TGCGCCAGCAGCTTGGAACCGGGGGGCTACGAGCAGTACTTC
TRBJ2-6 | - | TRBV4-3 | - | CASSQSGDNSGANVLTF | TGCGCCAGCAGCCAATCAGGGGACAACTCTGGGGCCAACGTCCTGACTTTC